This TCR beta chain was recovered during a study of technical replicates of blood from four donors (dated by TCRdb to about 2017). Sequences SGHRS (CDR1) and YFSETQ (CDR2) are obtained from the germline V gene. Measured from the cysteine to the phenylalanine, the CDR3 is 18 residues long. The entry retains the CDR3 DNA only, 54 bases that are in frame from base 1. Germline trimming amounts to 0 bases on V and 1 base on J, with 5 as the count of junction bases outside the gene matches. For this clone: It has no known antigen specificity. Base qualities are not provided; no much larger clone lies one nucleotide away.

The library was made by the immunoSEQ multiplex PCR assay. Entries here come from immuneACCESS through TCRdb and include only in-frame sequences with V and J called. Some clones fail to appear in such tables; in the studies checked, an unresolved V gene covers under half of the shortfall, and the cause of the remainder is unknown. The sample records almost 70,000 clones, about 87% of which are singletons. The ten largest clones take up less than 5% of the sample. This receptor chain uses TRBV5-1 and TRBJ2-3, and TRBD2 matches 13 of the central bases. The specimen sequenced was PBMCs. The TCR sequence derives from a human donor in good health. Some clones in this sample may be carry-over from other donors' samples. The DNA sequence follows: TGCGCCAGCAGCTTGGGACTAGCGGGGGGCCCCCGCACAGATACGCAGTATTTT. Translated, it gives CASSLGLAGGPRTDTQYF.